This T cell receptor beta chain was retrieved from a study of blood T cell repertoires in COVID-19. The overall study: The United States, Italy and Spain were the sources of the acute and convalescent COVID-19 samples. PBMCs, B-cell-depleted T cells, or T cells provided the cDNA or gDNA that made up the material.

V dropped 8 bases and J dropped 4 bases, with 11 bases sitting between them. This CDR3 contains 12 residues. Germline CDR1 is KGHSH and CDR2 is LQKENI. Per the authors' pipeline: Estimates of nucleated cell counts were drawn from the amplification of reference gene primers. Libraries were prepared by immunoSEQ multiplex PCR; TCRdb keeps only in-frame clonotypes and omits some of them. V, J and clone size are taken as reported in that table, and D and trimming were inferred from the DNA itself. The sample has 30,000 to 40,000 clones; 80% to 90% are singletons. V gene TRBV18 combines with J gene TRBJ1-2, with a weak D call TRBD1 (6 bases). The TCR comes from a human donor in a cohort sampled during active COVID-19. Specimen: peripheral blood. The CDR3 region is CASTTGAYGYTF. The CDR3 bases are TGTGCCAGCACGACAGGAGCCTATGGCTACACCTTC.